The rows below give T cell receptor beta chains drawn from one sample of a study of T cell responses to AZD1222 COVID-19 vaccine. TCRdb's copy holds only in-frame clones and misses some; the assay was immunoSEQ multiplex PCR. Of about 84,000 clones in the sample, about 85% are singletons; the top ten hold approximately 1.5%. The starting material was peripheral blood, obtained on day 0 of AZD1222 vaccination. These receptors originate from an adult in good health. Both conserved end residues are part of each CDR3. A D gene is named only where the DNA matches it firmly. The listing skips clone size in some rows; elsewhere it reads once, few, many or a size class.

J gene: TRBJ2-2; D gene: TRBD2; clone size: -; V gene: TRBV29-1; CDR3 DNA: TGCAGCGTTGCACTAGCGGGAGGCACCGGGGAGCTGTTTTTT; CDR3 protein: CSVALAGGTGELFF
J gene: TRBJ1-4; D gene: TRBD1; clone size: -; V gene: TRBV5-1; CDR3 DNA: TGCGCCAGCAGCGGACGGGACAGTTCGAATGAAAAACTGTTTTTT; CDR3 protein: CASSGRDSSNEKLFF
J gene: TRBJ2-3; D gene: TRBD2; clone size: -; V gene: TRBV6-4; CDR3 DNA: TGTGCCAGCAGTGATTCTAGCGGGTCCAGCACAGATACGCAGTATTTT; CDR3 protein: CASSDSSGSSTDTQYF
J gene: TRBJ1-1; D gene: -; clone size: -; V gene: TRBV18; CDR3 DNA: TGTGCCAGCTCACCACCTCAAGCAGGGGAGACTGAAGCTTTCTTT; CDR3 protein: CASSPPQAGETEAFF
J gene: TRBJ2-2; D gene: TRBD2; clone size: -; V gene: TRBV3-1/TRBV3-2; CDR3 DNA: TGTGCCAGCAGCCAAGGGACTAGCGGGAGGCTATACTACACCGGGGAGCTGTTTTTT; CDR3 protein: CASSQGTSGRLYYTGELFF
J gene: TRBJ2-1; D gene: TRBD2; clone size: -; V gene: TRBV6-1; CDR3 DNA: TGTGCCAGCAGTGAAGAACTAGCGGTCTACAATGAGCAGTTCTTC; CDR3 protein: CASSEELAVYNEQFF
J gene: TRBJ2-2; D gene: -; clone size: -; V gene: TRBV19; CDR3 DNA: TGTGCCAGTAGTGCTACGGACACCGGAACCGGGGAGCTGTTTTTT; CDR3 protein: CASSATDTGTGELFF
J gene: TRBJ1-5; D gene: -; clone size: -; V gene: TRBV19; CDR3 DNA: TGTGCCAGTAGTATGAGGAAGAAGCCCCAGCATTTT; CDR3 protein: CASSMRKKPQHF
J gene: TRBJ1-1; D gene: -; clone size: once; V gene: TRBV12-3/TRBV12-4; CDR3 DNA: TGTGCCAGCAGCAATACAGGGACCGAAGCTTTCTTT; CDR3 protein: CASSNTGTEAFF
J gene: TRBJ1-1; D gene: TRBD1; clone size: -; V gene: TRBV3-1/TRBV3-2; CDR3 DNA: TGTGCCAGCAGCCCCCGGGACAGAAACACTGAAGCTTTCTTT; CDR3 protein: CASSPRDRNTEAFF
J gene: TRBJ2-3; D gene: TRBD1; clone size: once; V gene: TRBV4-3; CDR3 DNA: TGCGCCAGCAGCCAGGGACAGCCGGGCACAGATACGCAGTATTTT; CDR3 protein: CASSQGQPGTDTQYF
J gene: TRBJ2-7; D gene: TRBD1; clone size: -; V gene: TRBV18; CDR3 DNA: TGTGCCAGCTCACCTCGGACAGGGATTTACGAGCAGTACTTC; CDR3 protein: CASSPRTGIYEQYF
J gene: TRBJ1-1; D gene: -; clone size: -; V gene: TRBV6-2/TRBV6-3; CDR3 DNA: TGTGCCAGCAGTTACAGGCAGGGTCACACTGAAGCTTTCTTT; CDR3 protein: CASSYRQGHTEAFF
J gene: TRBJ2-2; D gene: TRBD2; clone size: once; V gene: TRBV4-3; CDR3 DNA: TGCGCCAGCAGCCCCGGACTAGCGGGAGTTGAAACCGGGGAGCTGTTTTTT; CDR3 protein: CASSPGLAGVETGELFF
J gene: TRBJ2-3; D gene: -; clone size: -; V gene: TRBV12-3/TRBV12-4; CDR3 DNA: TGTGCCAGCAGTTTGAGCAACCCAGATACGCAGTATTTT; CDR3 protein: CASSLSNPDTQYF
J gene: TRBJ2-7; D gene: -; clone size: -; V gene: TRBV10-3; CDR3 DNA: TGTGCCATCAGGGACTATTCCGAGCAGTACTTC; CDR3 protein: CAIRDYSEQYF
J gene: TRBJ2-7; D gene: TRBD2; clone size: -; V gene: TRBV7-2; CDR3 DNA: TGTGCCAGCAGCTCTAAGACTAGCGGGAGTAGAGAGCAGTACTTC; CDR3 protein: CASSSKTSGSREQYF
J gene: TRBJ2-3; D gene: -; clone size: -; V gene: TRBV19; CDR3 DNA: TGTGCCAGTAGTAGAGATTGGGGCACAGATACGCAGTATTTT; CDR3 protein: CASSRDWGTDTQYF
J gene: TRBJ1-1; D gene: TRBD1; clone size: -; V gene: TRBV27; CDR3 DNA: TGTGCCAGCAGTTTCACGGGGACAGGGGGCACTGAAGCTTTCTTT; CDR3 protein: CASSFTGTGGTEAFF